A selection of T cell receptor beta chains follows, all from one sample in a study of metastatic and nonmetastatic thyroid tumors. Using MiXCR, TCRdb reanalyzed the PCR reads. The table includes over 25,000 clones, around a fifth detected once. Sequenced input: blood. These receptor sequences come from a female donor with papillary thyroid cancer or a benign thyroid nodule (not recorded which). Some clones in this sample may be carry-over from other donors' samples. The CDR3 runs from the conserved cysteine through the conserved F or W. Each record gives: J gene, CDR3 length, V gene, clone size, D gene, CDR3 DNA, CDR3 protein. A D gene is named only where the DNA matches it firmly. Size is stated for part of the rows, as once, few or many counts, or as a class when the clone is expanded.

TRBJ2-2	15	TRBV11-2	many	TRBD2	TGTGCCAGCAGCTTGGACGGGAGGGCCGCCGGGGAGCTGTTTTTT	CASSLDGRAAGELFF
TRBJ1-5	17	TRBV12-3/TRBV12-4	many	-	TGTGCCAGCACCAATCTTCCTCGGGGGCGGTTCAATCAGCCCCAGCATTTT	CASTNLPRGRFNQPQHF
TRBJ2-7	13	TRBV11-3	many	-	TGTGCCAGCAGCAAATTTAGGTTAGGCGAGCAGTACTTC	CASSKFRLGEQYF
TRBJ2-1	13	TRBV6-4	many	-	TGTGCCAGCAGTGCTGAGGTCCGGTATGAGCAGTTCTTC	CASSAEVRYEQFF
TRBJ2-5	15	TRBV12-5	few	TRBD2	TGTGCTAGTGGTTGGGGACTAGCGTCTCAAGAGACCCAGTACTTC	CASGWGLASQETQYF
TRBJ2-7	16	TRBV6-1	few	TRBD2	TGTGCCAGCAGTCCCCAAGGACTAGGTAGCTCCTACGAGCAGTACTTC	CASSPQGLGSSYEQYF
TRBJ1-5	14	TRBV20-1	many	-	TGCAGTGCCACGGGGCATTTAGTTAATCAGCCCCAGCATTTT	CSATGHLVNQPQHF
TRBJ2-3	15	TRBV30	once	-	TGTGCCTGGAGTGTAGAGGGGATGGGGGTGGATACGCAGTATTTT	CAWSVEGMGVDTQYF
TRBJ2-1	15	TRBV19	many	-	TGTGTCAGTAGTACCCGCCGGGGGTTAGACAATGAGCAGTTCTTC	CVSSTRRGLDNEQFF
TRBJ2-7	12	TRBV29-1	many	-	TGCAGCGTTGAGCGGGGGCAGGACGAGCAGTACTTC	CSVERGQDEQYF
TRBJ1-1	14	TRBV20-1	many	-	TGCAGTGTCCCAGCGTCAACGGGGCGCCCTGAAGCTTTCTTT	CSVPASTGRPEAFF
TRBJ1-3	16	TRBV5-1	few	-	TGCGCCAGCAGCTTGGCCGCAGGGATCTCTGGAAACACCATATATTTT	CASSLAAGISGNTIYF
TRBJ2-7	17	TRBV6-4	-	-	TGTGCCAGCAGTTACGGCGTGGAGATACAGGGTCTCCACGAGCAGTACTTC	CASSYGVEIQGLHEQYF
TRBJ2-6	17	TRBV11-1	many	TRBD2	TGTGCCAGCAGCCCCCGCGAAGGGAGGGTTGGGGCCAACGTCCTGACTTTC	CASSPREGRVGANVLTF
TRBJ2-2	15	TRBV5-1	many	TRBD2	TGCGCCAGCAGCGGAACTAGCGGGGTGACCGGGGAGCTGTTTTTT	CASSGTSGVTGELFF
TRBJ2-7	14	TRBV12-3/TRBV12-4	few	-	TGTGCCAGCAGTTTAGCGGTCAGGCGCCCGGTGCAGTACTTC	CASSLAVRRPVQYF
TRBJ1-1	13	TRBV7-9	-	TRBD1	TGTGCCATCGAACAGGGGGCGCATACTGAAGCTTTCTTT	CAIEQGAHTEAFF
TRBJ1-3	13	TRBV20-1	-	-	TGCAGTGCTAGAGATTCCCCTGGAAACACCATATATTTT	CSARDSPGNTIYF
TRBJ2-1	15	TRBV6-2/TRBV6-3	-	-	TGTGCCAGCACCGACGGGACGGAACCTTACAATGAGCAGTTCTTC	CASTDGTEPYNEQFF
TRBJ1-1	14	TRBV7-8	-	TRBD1	TGTGCCAGCAGCCTCGGACAGGGGAACACTGAAGCTTTCTTT	CASSLGQGNTEAFF
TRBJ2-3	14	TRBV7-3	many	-	TGTGCCAGCAGCTTAATACGGGGCACAGATACGCAGTATTTT	CASSLIRGTDTQYF
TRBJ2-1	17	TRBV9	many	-	TGTGCCAGCAGCACCTCCCGGGGGCGCGGGGTTGGCCCTGAGCAGTTCTTC	CASSTSRGRGVGPEQFF